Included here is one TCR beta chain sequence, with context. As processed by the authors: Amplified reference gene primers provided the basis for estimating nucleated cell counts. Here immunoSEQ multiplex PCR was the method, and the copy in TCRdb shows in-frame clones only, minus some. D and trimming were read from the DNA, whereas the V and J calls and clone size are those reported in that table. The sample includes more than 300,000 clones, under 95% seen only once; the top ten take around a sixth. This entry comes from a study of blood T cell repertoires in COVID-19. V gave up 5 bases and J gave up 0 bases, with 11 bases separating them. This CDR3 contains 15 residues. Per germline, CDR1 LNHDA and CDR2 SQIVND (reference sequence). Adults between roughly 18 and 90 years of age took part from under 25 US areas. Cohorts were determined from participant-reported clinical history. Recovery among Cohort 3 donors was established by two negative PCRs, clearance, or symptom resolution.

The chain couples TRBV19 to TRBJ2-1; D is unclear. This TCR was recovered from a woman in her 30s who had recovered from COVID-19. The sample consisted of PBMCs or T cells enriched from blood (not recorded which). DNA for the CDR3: TGTGCCAGTAGTTGGGCGCTAAACTCCTACAATGAGCAGTTCTTC. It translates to CASSWALNSYNEQFF.